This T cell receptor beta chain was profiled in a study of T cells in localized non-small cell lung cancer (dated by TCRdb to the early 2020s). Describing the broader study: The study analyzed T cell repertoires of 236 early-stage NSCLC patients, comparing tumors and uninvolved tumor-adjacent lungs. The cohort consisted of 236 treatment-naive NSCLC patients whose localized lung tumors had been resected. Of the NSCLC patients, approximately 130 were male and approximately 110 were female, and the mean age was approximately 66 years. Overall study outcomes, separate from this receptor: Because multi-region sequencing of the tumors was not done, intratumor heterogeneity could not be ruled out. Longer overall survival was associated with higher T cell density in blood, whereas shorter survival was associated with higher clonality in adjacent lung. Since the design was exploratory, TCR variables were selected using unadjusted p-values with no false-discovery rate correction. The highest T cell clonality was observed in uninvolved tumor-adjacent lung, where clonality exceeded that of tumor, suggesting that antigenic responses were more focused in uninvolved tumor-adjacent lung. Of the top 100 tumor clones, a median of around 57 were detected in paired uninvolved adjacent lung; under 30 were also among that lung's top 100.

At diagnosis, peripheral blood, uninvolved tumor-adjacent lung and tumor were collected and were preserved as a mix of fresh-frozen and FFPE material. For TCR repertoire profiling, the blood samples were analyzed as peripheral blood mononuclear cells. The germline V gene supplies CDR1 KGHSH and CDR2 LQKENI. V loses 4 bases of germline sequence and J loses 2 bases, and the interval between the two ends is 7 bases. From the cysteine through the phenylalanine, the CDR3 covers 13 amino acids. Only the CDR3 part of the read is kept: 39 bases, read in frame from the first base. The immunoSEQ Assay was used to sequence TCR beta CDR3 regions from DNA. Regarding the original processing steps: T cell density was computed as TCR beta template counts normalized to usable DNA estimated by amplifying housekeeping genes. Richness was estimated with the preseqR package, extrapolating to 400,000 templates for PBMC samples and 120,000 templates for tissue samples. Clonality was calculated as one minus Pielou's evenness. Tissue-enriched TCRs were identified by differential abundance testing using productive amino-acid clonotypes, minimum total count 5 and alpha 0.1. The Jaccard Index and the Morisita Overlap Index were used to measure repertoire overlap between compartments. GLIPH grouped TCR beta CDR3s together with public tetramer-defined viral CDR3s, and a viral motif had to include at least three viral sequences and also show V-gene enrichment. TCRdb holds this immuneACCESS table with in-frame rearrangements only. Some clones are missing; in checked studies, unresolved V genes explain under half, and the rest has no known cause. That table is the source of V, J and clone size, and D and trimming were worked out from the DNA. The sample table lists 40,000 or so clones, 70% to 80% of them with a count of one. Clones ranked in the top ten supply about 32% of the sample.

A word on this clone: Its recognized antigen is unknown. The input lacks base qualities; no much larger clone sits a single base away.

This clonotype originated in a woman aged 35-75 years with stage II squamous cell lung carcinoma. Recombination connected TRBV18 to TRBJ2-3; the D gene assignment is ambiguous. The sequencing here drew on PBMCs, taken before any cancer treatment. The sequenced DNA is TGTGCCAGCTCACGGGGAACCACAGATACGCAGTATTTT. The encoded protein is CASSRGTTDTQYF.